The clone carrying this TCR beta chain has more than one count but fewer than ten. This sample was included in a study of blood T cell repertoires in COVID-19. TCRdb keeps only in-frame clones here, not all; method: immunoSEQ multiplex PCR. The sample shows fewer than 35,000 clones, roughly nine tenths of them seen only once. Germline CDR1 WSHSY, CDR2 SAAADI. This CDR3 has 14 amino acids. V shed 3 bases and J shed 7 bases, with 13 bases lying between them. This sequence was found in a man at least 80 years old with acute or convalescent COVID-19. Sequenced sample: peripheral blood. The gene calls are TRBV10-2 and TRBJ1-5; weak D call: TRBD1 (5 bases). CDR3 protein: CASSDWGVGQPQHF. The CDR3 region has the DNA TGCGCCAGCAGTGATTGGGGCGTCGGGCAGCCCCAGCATTTT.